The rows below give T cell receptor beta chains drawn from one sample of a study of shared clonotypes between healthy human individuals. Repertoires were generated with immunoSEQ multiplex PCR, while TCRdb's copy carries only in-frame clones and drops some. The data show roughly 2.1 million clones, more than 85% seen once. Material for sequencing was naive CD8+ T cells from PBMCs. These receptors came from a man aged 18 to 30 in good health. Some clones in this sample may be carry-over from other donors' samples. Each CDR3 is given with its conserved first and last residue. D genes are given only for firm matches. Clone size, where shown, is once, few, many, or a class for clones that have expanded.

v_gene	d_gene	j_gene	abundance	CDR3nt	CDR3aa
TRBV15	.	TRBJ1-1	few	TGTGCCACTAATTACGGCAGGGCGAACACTGAAGCTTTCTTT	CATNYGRANTEAFF
TRBV4-2	.	TRBJ2-1	.	TGTGCCAGCAGCCAAGATTGGCTAGCAGAAACCCGGGGTGAGCAGTTCTTC	CASSQDWLAETRGEQFF
TRBV11-2	.	TRBJ2-7	.	TGTGCCAGCAGCGGCCGGGACATTACTCTCCGCGAGCAGTACTTC	CASSGRDITLREQYF
TRBV4-2	.	TRBJ2-7	.	TGTGCCAGCAGCCAAGAGGAGGGGAACACTTACGAGCAGTACTTC	CASSQEEGNTYEQYF
TRBV7-8	.	TRBJ2-5	.	TGTGCCAGCAGCTTAGAATCAGAGCAAGAGACCCAGTACTTC	CASSLESEQETQYF
TRBV5-1	.	TRBJ1-5	.	TGCGCCAGCTTCTGGGGGGGTAGTGACAGCGCTGTAGATCAGCCCCAGCATTTT	CASFWGGSDSAVDQPQHF
TRBV27	.	TRBJ2-7	.	TGTGCCAGCAGAGGGACACTCTCCTACGAGCAGTACTTC	CASRGTLSYEQYF
TRBV7-9	.	TRBJ1-1	.	TGTGCCAGCAGCTCCCCCCCAGGGCTTGAAGCTTTCTTT	CASSSPPGLEAFF
TRBV9	.	TRBJ2-7	.	TGTGCCAGCAGCGTAGGAGGGGTTAGCTCCTACGAGCAGTACTTC	CASSVGGVSSYEQYF
TRBV6-4	TRBD1	TRBJ2-7	once	TGTGCCAGCGCTGAGGACAGGGCCTCCTACGAGCAGTACTTC	CASAEDRASYEQYF
TRBV28	.	TRBJ2-1	.	TGTGCCAGCAGTTTAAACGGGAGCTCCTACAATGAGCAGTTCTTC	CASSLNGSSYNEQFF
TRBV30	TRBD2	TRBJ2-7	once	TGTGCCTGGAGAGAGGTACCCGGGACTAGCGGGAGTAAAGGCTACGAGCAGTACTTC	CAWREVPGTSGSKGYEQYF
TRBV7-2	.	TRBJ1-1	.	TGTGCCAGCAGCTTACCAGGCACTGAAGCTTTCTTT	CASSLPGTEAFF
TRBV25-1	.	TRBJ2-1	.	TGTGCCAGCAGGGGGCCTGAGCAGTTCTTC	CASRGPEQFF
TRBV9	TRBD2	TRBJ2-5	.	TGTGCCAGCAGCGCTACTAGCGACCAAGAGACCCAGTACTTC	CASSATSDQETQYF
TRBV19	.	TRBJ1-5	.	TGTGCCAGTAGTACCGGGACGGTACAGCCCCAGCATTTT	CASSTGTVQPQHF
TRBV6-5	.	TRBJ2-7	.	TGTGCCAGCAGCCCCCTTACAGGGCACAACGAGCAGTACTTC	CASSPLTGHNEQYF
TRBV28	.	TRBJ2-1	.	TGTGCCAGCAGTCAAATGGGCGGGACTGGCGATGAGCAGTTCTTC	CASSQMGGTGDEQFF
TRBV28	.	TRBJ2-7	.	TGTGCCAGCAGTTGGACAGACCTGGGCGAGCAGTACTTC	CASSWTDLGEQYF
TRBV5-4	.	TRBJ1-1	.	TGTGCCAGCAGCTCCAAAAGCTGGGGGGCGCCTGAAGCTTTCTTT	CASSSKSWGAPEAFF
TRBV7-9	.	TRBJ2-2	.	TGTGCCAGCAGCCCCCGTGGAACTGGGGAGCTGTTTTTT	CASSPRGTGELFF
TRBV27	.	TRBJ2-3	.	TGTGCCAGCAGTTTATCTACCCACAACACAGATACGCAGTATTTT	CASSLSTHNTDTQYF
TRBV29-1	.	TRBJ2-7	once	TGCAGCGTCGCCAAGGTAACAACCGGCGTCCGGGAGCAGTACTTC	CSVAKVTTGVREQYF
TRBV27	TRBD1	TRBJ1-2	.	TGTGCCAGCAGTCTAGGGGGTGGGACAGGGGACGGCTACACCTTC	CASSLGGGTGDGYTF
TRBV6-1	TRBD2	TRBJ2-2	.	TGTGCCAGCAGTGAAGAAAGCGGGAGAATCGGTAGGAACACCGGGGAGCTGTTTTTT	CASSEESGRIGRNTGELFF
TRBV27	.	TRBJ2-1	.	TGTGCCAGCTCCTTCGGACAAGAGCAGTTCTTC	CASSFGQEQFF
TRBV9	TRBD1	TRBJ2-7	.	TGTGCCAGCAGCGGAAGGACAGGGGATCCTCTCCGACCCTACGAGCAGTACTTC	CASSGRTGDPLRPYEQYF
TRBV6-5	.	TRBJ2-5	.	TGTGCCAGCAGTTACGGGGGAGAGACCCAGTACTTC	CASSYGGETQYF
TRBV27	.	TRBJ2-1	.	TGTGCCAGCAGTGCACCAAGCCCGGGACAGGCGACTAGCGTCGAGTTCTTC	CASSAPSPGQATSVEFF
TRBV7-9	TRBD1	TRBJ2-1	.	TGTGCCAGCAGCTGGACCGGGACAGGGGCCTACAATGAGCAGTTCTTC	CASSWTGTGAYNEQFF
TRBV4-1	.	TRBJ2-7	.	TGCGCCAGCAGCCAGGCACAGGAGTCCTACGAGCAGTACTTC	CASSQAQESYEQYF
TRBV7-9	TRBD1	TRBJ2-7	.	TGTGCCAGCAGGGGTATCGGACAGGGATGGGACTTC	CASRGIGQGWDF
TRBV29-1	.	TRBJ2-7	.	TGCAGCGCCCACGTTGGTGGCGAGCAGTACTTC	CSAHVGGEQYF
TRBV4-2	.	TRBJ2-1	.	TGTGCCAGCAGTCTGAGCCGGGGACCCAATGAGCAGTTCTTC	CASSLSRGPNEQFF
TRBV28	TRBD1	TRBJ2-7	.	TGTGCCAGCAGGGACAGGAGCTCCTACGAGCAGTACTTC	CASRDRSSYEQYF
TRBV28	.	TRBJ2-7	once	TGTGCCAGCAGTTCAAAGATGCTTGAAGGCAACTACGAGCAGTACTTC	CASSSKMLEGNYEQYF
TRBV9	.	TRBJ2-1	.	TGTGCCAGCAGCGTAGGGCCGAAGGGGAATGAGCAGTTCTTC	CASSVGPKGNEQFF
TRBV13	.	TRBJ2-7	.	TGTGCCAGCAGCTTAGGGGGGAACCCCTACGAGCAGTACTTC	CASSLGGNPYEQYF
TRBV11-2	.	TRBJ1-3	.	TGTGCCAGCAGCTATAACAGAAACACCATATATTTT	CASSYNRNTIYF
TRBV27	TRBD1	TRBJ1-2	.	TGTGCCAGCAGTTTTGACAGGGGCCACTATGGCTACACCTTC	CASSFDRGHYGYTF
TRBV20-1	.	TRBJ1-1	once	TGCAGTGCTAGTCTCCGGGGTGAAGCTTTCTTT	CSASLRGEAFF
TRBV28	.	TRBJ2-7	.	TGTGCCAGCAGTTTTCGGGGGGCGTCCTACGAGCAGTACTTC	CASSFRGASYEQYF
TRBV7-9	TRBD1	TRBJ2-3	.	TGTGCCAGCAGCGAACGACAGGGGGCAAGCACAGATACGCAGTATTTT	CASSERQGASTDTQYF
TRBV7-8	TRBD1	TRBJ1-4	.	TGTGCCAGCAGCGGAAGAGGGGGCCTTAATGAAAAACTGTTTTTT	CASSGRGGLNEKLFF
TRBV5-4	.	TRBJ2-3	.	TGTGCCAGCAGCTTCTCCGGGATCACAGATACGCAGTATTTT	CASSFSGITDTQYF
TRBV7-9	.	TRBJ2-5	.	TGTGCCAGCAGCCCGGGGACGTACCAAGAGACCCAGTACTTC	CASSPGTYQETQYF
TRBV7-9	.	TRBJ2-3	.	TGTGCCAATACATTGGCAGATACAGATACGCAGTATTTT	CANTLADTDTQYF
TRBV27	.	TRBJ1-1	.	TGTGCCAGCAGTCCCTATGGGGGGAACACTGAAGCTTTCTTT	CASSPYGGNTEAFF
TRBV28	.	TRBJ2-3	.	TGTGCCAGCAGTTTACGGGGGAGCACAGATACGCAGTATTTT	CASSLRGSTDTQYF
TRBV5-1	TRBD1	TRBJ1-2	.	TGCGCCAGCAGCCCAGGGGGGGACCTCGGTGGCTATGGCTACACCTTC	CASSPGGDLGGYGYTF
TRBV5-4	TRBD1	TRBJ2-7	.	TGTGCCAGCAGCTTCATAGGGGGCGCGTTCGACGAGCAGTACTTC	CASSFIGGAFDEQYF